This T cell receptor beta chain originates from a study of early T cells in non-severe SARS-CoV-2 infection. The wider study: Sequencing input comprised bulk RNA from unsorted whole blood; chain pairing was not available. Study-wide points: Matching results from VDJdb favored anti-spike CD8 responses, leaving private and CD4 specificities undetected.

Unique molecular identifiers were affixed to single, distinct cDNA molecules. TCRdb used MiXCR to reprocess the 5' RACE reads, holding one entry per CDR3 protein. Seen here are tens of thousands of distinct CDR3 sequences, less than 8% observed once, and the top ten hold just under 8%. Germline loops: CDR1 WNHNN, CDR2 SYGVQD (reference sequence). The CDR3 covers 15 residues. With 6 bases clipped from V and 1 base from J, the junction kept 7 bases outside the gene matches. This clonotype occurred many times. Its specificity is unknown. This TCR was sampled from an adult who was a healthcare worker with PCR-confirmed SARS-CoV-2 infection or an uninfected control (not recorded which). This chain uses TRBV10-1 with TRBJ1-1; 8 nucleotides line up with TRBD1. Material: whole blood. CDR3 amino acids: CASSRTGWPNTEAFF. CDR3 nucleotides: TGCGCCAGCAGCCGGACAGGGTGGCCGAACACTGAAGCTTTCTTT.